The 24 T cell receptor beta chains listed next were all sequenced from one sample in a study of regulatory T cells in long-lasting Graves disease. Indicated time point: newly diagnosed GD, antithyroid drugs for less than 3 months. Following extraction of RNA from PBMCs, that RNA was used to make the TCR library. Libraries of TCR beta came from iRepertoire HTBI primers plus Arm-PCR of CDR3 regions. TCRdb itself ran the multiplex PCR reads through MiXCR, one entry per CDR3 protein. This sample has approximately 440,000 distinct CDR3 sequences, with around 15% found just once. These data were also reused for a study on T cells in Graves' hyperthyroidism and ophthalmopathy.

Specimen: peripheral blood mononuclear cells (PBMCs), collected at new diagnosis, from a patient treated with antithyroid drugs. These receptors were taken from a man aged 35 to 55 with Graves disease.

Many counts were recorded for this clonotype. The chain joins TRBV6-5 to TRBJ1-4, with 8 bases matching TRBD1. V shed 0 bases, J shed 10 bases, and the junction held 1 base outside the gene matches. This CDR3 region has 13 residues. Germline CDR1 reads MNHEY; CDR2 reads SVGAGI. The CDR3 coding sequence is TGTGCCAGCAGTTACTCGGGACAGGCAAAACTGTTTTTT. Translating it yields CASSYSGQAKLFF.

CDR3 residues: CASSLLGTSGPDTGELFF. CDR3 sequence (DNA): TGCGCCAGCAGCTTGTTGGGGACTAGCGGACCAGACACCGGGGAGCTGTTTTTT. This chain uses TRBV5-1 with TRBJ2-2; TRBD2 agrees at 11 bases. Trimming at V came to 1 base and at J to 3 bases, leaving 8 bases not matched to a gene. Per the germline V gene, CDR1 is SGHRS and CDR2 is YFSETQ. The CDR3 runs to 18 residues.

CDR3 DNA: TGTGCCAGCAGCTTAGGACTAGCGGGAGGAGGGGGCACAGATACGCAGTATTTT. As protein: CASSLGLAGGGGTDTQYF. The genes are TRBV11-2 and TRBJ2-3; 13 nucleotides match TRBD2. After removal of 1 base from V and 1 base from J, the junction contained 5 bases not matched to a gene. The CDR3 spans 18 residues. Germline lookup yields CDR1 SGHAT and CDR2 FQNNGV. The full variable domain, in which reference TRBV11-2 and TRBJ2-3 provide the parts outside the CDR3, is EAGVAQSPRYKIIEKRQSVAFWCNPISGHATLYWYQQILGQGPKLLIQFQNNGVVDDSQLPKDRFSAERLKGVDSTLKIQPAKLEDSAVYLCASSLGLAGGGGTDTQYFGPGTRLTVL.

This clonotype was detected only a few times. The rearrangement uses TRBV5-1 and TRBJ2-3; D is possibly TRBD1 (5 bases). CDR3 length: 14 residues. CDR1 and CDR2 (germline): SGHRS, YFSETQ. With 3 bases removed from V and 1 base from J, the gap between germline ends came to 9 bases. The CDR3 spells CASSSQQGTDTQYF. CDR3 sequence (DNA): TGCGCCAGCAGCTCCCAACAGGGCACAGATACGCAGTATTTT.

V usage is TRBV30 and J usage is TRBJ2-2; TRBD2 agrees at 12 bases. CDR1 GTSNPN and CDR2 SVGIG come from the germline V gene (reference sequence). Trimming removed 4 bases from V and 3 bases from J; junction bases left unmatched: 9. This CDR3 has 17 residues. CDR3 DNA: TGTGCCTGGACTCTCAGGACTAGCGGGATTGACACCGGGGAGCTGTTTTTT. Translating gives CAWTLRTSGIDTGELFF.

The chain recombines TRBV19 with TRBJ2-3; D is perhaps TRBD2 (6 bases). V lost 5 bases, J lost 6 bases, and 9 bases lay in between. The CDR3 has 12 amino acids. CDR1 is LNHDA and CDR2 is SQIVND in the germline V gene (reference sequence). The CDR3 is CASSALADTQYF. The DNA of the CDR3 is TGTGCCAGTAGTGCCCTAGCGGATACGCAGTATTTT.

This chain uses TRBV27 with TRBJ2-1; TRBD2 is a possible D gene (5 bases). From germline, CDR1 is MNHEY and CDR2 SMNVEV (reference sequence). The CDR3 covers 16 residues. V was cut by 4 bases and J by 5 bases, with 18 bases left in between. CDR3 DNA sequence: TGTGCCAGCAGTTCACTCGGGGTAGTTGGGCACAATGAGCAGTTCTTC. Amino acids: CASSSLGVVGHNEQFF.

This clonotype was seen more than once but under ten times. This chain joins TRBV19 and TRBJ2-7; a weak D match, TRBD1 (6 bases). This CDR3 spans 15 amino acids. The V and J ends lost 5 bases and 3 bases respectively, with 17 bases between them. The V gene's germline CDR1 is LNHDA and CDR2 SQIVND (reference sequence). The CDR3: CASSRSWDTLYEQYF. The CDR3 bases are TGTGCCAGTAGTCGCTCGTGGGACACCCTCTACGAGCAGTACTTC.

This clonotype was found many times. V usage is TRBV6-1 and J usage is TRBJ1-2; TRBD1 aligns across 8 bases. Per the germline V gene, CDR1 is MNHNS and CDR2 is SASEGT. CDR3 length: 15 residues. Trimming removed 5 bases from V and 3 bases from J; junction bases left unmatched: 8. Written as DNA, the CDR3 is TGTGCCAGCAGTAAAGGACAGGGCTTTGACTATGGCTACACCTTC. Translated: CASSKGQGFDYGYTF.

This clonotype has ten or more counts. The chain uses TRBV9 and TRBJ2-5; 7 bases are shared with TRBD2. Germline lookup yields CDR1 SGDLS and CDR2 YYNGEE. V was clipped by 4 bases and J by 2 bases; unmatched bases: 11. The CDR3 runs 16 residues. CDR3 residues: CASSPRGDLLQETQYF. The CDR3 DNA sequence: TGTGCCAGCAGCCCCCGGGGGGATTTGTTACAAGAGACCCAGTACTTC.

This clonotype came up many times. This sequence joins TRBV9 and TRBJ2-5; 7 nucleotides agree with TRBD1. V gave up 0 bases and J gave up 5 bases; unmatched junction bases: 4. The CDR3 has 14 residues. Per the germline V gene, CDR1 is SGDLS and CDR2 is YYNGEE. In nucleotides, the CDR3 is TGTGCCAGCAGCGTAGGAGGGACAGAGGAGACCCAGTACTTC. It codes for CASSVGGTEETQYF.

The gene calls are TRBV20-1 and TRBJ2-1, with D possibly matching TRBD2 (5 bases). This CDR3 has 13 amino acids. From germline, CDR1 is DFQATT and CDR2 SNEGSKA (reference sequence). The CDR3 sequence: CSPTGRVYNEQFF. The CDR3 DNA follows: TGCAGCCCCACCGGGCGGGTCTACAATGAGCAGTTCTTC.

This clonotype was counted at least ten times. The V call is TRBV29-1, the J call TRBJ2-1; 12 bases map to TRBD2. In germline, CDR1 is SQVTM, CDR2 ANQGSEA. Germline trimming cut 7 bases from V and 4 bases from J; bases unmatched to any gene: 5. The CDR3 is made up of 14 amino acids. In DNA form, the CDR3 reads TGCAGCGATAGGACTAGCGGGACATACAATGAGCAGTTCTTC. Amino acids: CSDRTSGTYNEQFF.

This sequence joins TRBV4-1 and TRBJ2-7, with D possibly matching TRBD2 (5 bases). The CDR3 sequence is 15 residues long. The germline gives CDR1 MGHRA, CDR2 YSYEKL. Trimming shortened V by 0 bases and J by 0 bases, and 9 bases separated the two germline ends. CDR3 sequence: CASSQDPGSSYEQYF. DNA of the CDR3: TGCGCCAGCAGCCAAGATCCGGGAAGCTCCTACGAGCAGTACTTC.

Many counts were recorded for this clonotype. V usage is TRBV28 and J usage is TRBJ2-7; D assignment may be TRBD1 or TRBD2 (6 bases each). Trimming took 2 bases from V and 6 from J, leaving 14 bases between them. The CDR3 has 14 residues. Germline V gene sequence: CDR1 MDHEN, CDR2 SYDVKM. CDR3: CASSLGRGPGEQYF. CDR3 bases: TGTGCCAGCAGTTTAGGTCGGGGGCCTGGCGAGCAGTACTTC. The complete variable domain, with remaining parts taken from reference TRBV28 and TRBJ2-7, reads DVKVTQSSRYLVKRTGEKVFLECVQDMDHENMFWYRQDPGLGLRLIYFSYDVKMKEKGDIPEGYSVSREKKERFSLILESASTNQTSMYLCASSLGRGPGEQYFGPGTRLTVT.

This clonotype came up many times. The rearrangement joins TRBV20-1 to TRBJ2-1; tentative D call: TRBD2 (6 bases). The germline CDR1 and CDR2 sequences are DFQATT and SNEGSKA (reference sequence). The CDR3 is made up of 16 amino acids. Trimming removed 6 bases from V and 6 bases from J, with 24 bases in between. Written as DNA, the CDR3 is TGCAGTGCCAGTATGGGGGGACCCCGGTGCTGCAATGAGCAGTTCTTC. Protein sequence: CSASMGGPRCCNEQFF.

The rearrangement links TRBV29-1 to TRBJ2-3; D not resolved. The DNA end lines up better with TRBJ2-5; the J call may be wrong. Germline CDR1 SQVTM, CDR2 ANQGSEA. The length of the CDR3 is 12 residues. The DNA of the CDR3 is TGCAGCGTTGTAGAGGTTAGGGAGACCCAGTACTTC. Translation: CSVVEVRETQYF.

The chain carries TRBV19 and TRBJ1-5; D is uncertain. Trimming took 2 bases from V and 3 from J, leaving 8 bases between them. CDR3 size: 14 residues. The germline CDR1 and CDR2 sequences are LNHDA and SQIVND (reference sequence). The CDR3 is CASSIRADNQPQHF. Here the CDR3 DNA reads TGTGCCAGTAGTATAAGGGCCGACAATCAGCCCCAGCATTTT.

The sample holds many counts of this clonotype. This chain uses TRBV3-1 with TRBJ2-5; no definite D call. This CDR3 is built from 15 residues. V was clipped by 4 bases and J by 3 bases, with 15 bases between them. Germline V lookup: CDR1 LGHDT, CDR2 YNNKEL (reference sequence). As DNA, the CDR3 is TGTGCCAGCAGCCCTACTTCGGGCAGTAAAGAGACCCAGTACTTC. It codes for CASSPTSGSKETQYF.

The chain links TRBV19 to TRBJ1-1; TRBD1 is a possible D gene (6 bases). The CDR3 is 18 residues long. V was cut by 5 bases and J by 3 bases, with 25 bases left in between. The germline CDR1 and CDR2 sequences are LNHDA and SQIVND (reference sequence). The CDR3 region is CASSRPPTGPEAYTEAFF. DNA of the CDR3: TGTGCCAGTAGTCGACCCCCCACAGGGCCGGAGGCATACACTGAAGCTTTCTTT.

The CDR3, as DNA: TGCGCCAGCAGCTTTGGACAGCTGAAGTACTTC. Translated: CASSFGQLKYF. The chain employs TRBV5-1 and TRBJ2-7; the D gene is possibly TRBD1 (6 bases). V lost 2 bases, J lost 11 bases, and 11 bases lay in between. The CDR3 totals 11 residues. Germline lookup yields CDR1 SGHRS and CDR2 YFSETQ.

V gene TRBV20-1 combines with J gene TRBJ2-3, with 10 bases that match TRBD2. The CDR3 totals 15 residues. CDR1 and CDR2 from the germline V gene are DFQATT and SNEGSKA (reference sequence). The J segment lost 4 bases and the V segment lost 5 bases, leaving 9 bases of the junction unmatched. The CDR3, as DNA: TGCAGTGCTTCTTCAAGCGGGAGGGGTGCAGATACGCAGTATTTT. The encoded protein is CSASSSGRGADTQYF.

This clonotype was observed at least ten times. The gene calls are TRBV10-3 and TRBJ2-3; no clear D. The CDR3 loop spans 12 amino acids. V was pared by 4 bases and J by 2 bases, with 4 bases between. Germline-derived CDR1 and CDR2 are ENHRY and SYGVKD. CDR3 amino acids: CAISGSTDTQYF. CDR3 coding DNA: TGTGCCATCAGTGGATCCACAGATACGCAGTATTTT.

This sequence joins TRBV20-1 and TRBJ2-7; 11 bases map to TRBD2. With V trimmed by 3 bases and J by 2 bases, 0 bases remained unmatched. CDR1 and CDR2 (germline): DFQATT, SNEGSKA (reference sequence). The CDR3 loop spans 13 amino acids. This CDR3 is CSARTSGAYEQYF. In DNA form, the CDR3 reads TGCAGTGCTAGGACTAGCGGGGCCTACGAGCAGTACTTC.